The 27 T cell receptor beta chains given below trace back to one sample, sequenced in a study of Tregs in tolerant kidney transplant recipients. The protocol was immunoSEQ multiplex PCR, while the TCRdb copy is restricted to in-frame clones and leaves out a portion. Of some 90,000 clones in the sample, more than 80% were seen once. Input material: CD8+ T cells from blood. Source of these receptors: a human donor in good health.

This chain joins TRBV5-4 and TRBJ2-7, with TRBD1 matching over 7 bases. After removal of 4 bases from V and 5 bases from J, the junction contained 6 bases not matched to a gene. The length of the CDR3 is 13 residues. Germline V gene lookup returns CDR1 SGHNT and CDR2 YYREEE (reference sequence). CDR3 sequence (DNA): TGTGCCAGCAGCCCGGGGACAGTGGACGAGCAGTACTTC. It yields the protein CASSPGTVDEQYF.

V is TRBV15 and J is TRBJ2-1; D is unresolved. Per germline, CDR1 LNHNV and CDR2 YYDKDF (reference sequence). V lost 0 bases and J lost 0, with 9 bases in between. This CDR3 spans 16 amino acids. For the CDR3, the DNA is TGTGCCACCAGCAGAGATCTGGAGTACTCCTACAATGAGCAGTTCTTC. It is translated as CATSRDLEYSYNEQFF. The whole variable domain, remainder taken from reference TRBV15 and TRBJ2-1, is DAMVIQNPRYQVTQFGKPVTLSCSQTLNHNVMYWYQQKSSQAPKLLFHYYDKDFNNEADTPDNFQSRRPNTSFCFLDIRSPGLGDTAMYLCATSRDLEYSYNEQFFGPGTRLTVL.

The V and J genes are TRBV15 and TRBJ2-5; 8 bases align to TRBD2. The CDR3 has 15 amino acids. With V trimmed by 8 bases and J by 4 bases, 12 bases remained unmatched. Looked up from germline, CDR1 is LNHNV and CDR2 is YYDKDF (reference sequence). DNA for the CDR3: TGTGCCACCTGGGGCCGAGCGGGGGCTCGAGAGACCCAGTACTTC. Residues: CATWGRAGARETQYF.

The chain uses TRBV7-9 and TRBJ2-7; possibly TRBD2 for D (6 bases). The CDR3 runs 13 residues. Germline CDR1 and CDR2: SEHNR and FQNEAQ (reference sequence). Trimming took 6 bases from V and 0 from J, leaving 9 bases between them. The CDR3, as DNA: TGTGCCAGCAGGGGGGGAAGCTCCTACGAGCAGTACTTC. Translated: CASRGGSSYEQYF. Using reference TRBV7-9 and TRBJ2-7 for the parts outside the CDR3, the full variable domain is DTGVSQNPRHKITKRGQNVTFRCDPISEHNRLYWYRQTLGQGPEFLTYFQNEAQLEKSRLLSDRFSAERPKGSFSTLEIQRTEQGDSAMYLCASRGGSSYEQYFGPGTRLTVT.

The V gene is TRBV4-2, the J gene TRBJ2-5; 10 bases line up with TRBD2. This CDR3 comprises 17 residues. Germline trimming cut 1 base from V and 5 bases from J; bases unmatched to any gene: 10. Germline V CDR1 and CDR2: LGHNA, YNFKEQ. This CDR3 is CASSQAPSGRTEETQYF. Written as DNA, the CDR3 is TGTGCCAGCAGCCAAGCACCTAGCGGGAGAACTGAGGAGACCCAGTACTTC.

This chain uses TRBV5-4 with TRBJ2-4; 11 bases match TRBD1. J was trimmed by 7 bases and V by 5 bases; bases with no gene match: 11. The CDR3 loop spans 16 amino acids. CDR1 is SGHNT, CDR2 YYREEE, per germline (reference sequence). Here the CDR3 reads CASRPWDRGSGNIQYF. The DNA of the CDR3 is TGTGCCAGCAGGCCATGGGACAGGGGGTCGGGGAACATTCAGTACTTC. Based on the CDR3 plus reference TRBV5-4 and TRBJ2-4, the full variable domain is ETGVTQSPTHLIKTRGQQVTLRCSSQSGHNTVSWYQQALGQGPQFIFQYYREEENGRGNFPPRFSGLQFPNYSSELNVNALELDDSALYLCASRPWDRGSGNIQYFGAGTRLSVL.

This chain connects TRBV5-6 to TRBJ2-5, with D hard to call. V was cut by 1 base and J by 0 bases, with 4 bases left in between. The CDR3 covers 13 residues. Germline-derived CDR1 and CDR2 are SGHDT and YYEEEE. CDR3 bases: TGTGCCAGCAGCTTGTACAACCAAGAGACCCAGTACTTC. Encoded protein: CASSLYNQETQYF.

This rearrangement joins TRBV2 to TRBJ2-1, with D unclear. Germline V gene lookup returns CDR1 SNHLY and CDR2 FYNNEI. Trimming left V 0 bases short and J 3 bases short, with 9 bases between. The CDR3 covers 15 residues. CDR3 amino acids: CASSEAQFDYNEQFF. The CDR3 DNA sequence: TGTGCCAGCAGTGAAGCCCAGTTTGACTACAATGAGCAGTTCTTC.

The rearrangement joins TRBV7-6 to TRBJ2-2, with no clear D. The CDR3 is 13 residues long. The germline V gene has CDR1 SGHVS and CDR2 FNYEAQ. V lost 5 bases to trimming and J lost 7 bases, with 11 bases between them. DNA for the CDR3: TGTGCCAGCAGCCGGAGACCTGACGGGGAGCTGTTTTTT. This gives the protein CASSRRPDGELFF.

The rearrangement uses TRBV15 and TRBJ1-1; no definite D call. Germline CDR1 LNHNV, CDR2 YYDKDF (reference sequence). Trimming left V 0 bases short and J 4 bases short, with 9 bases between. The CDR3 totals 14 residues. The CDR3 region is CATSRDRWTTEAFF. The CDR3 DNA sequence: TGTGCCACCAGCAGAGATCGTTGGACCACTGAAGCTTTCTTT.

The J gene is TRBJ2-7, the V gene TRBV27; D is unresolved. V shed 0 bases and J shed 2 bases, with 11 bases lying between them. The CDR3 loop spans 15 amino acids. The germline V gene has CDR1 MNHEY and CDR2 SMNVEV (reference sequence). The CDR3 region is CASSLSSGTTYEQYF. The CDR3 coding sequence is TGTGCCAGCAGTTTATCGAGTGGCACCACCTACGAGCAGTACTTC.

The CDR3 DNA sequence: TGTGCCAGCAGCTTAGTAGGCCGCCCCCAAGAGACCCAGTACTTC. Amino acids: CASSLVGRPQETQYF. V gene TRBV7-6 combines with J gene TRBJ2-5, with no clear D. The CDR3 sequence is 15 residues long. Germline assignment: CDR1 SGHVS and CDR2 FNYEAQ. Trimming pared 1 base from V and 1 base from J, leaving 10 bases between.

This clone occurred once. V gene TRBV5-6 combines with J gene TRBJ1-2; D ambiguous. CDR3 size: 14 residues. V was shortened by 0 bases and J by 4 bases, with 10 bases between the two germline ends. CDR1 is SGHDT, CDR2 YYEEEE, per germline. The CDR3: CASSLGAPGYGYTF. As DNA, the CDR3 is TGTGCCAGCAGCTTGGGAGCCCCCGGCTATGGCTACACCTTC.

The gene calls are TRBV9 and TRBJ2-7, with D tentatively TRBD1 or TRBD2 (5 bases each). The germline V gene encodes CDR1 SGDLS and CDR2 YYNGEE. CDR3 length: 14 residues. The V gene lost 4 bases and the J gene lost 2 bases, with 13 bases spanning the gap. Written as DNA, the CDR3 is TGTGCCAGCAGCCAAGGGACCGGCACCTACGAGCAGTACTTC. Its protein is CASSQGTGTYEQYF.

The chain combines TRBV7-8 with TRBJ1-5; D is undetermined. The CDR3 length is 14 residues. Germline V gene lookup returns CDR1 SGHVS and CDR2 FQNEAQ. Deletions cut 1 base from V and 9 bases from J, with 13 bases between. Here the CDR3 DNA reads TGTGCCAGCAGCTTAGATCGACGTTCCGGGCCCCAGCATTTT. It specifies CASSLDRRSGPQHF.

The gene calls are TRBV27 and TRBJ1-1; TRBD1 is a possible D gene (5 bases). Deletions cut 2 bases from V and 0 bases from J, with 10 bases between. The CDR3 runs to 15 residues. CDR1 is MNHEY, CDR2 SMNVEV, per germline (reference sequence). CDR3 nucleotides: TGTGCCAGCAGTTTACACGACAGAATGAACACTGAAGCTTTCTTT. The encoded protein is CASSLHDRMNTEAFF.

The rearrangement links TRBV27 to TRBJ1-6; 8 bases line up with TRBD1. Germline trimming cut 2 bases from V and 10 bases from J; bases unmatched to any gene: 19. The CDR3 consists of 19 residues. Per germline, CDR1 MNHEY and CDR2 SMNVEV (reference sequence). CDR3 sequence reads: CASSLQVLVAGGAESPLHF. The CDR3 DNA reads as TGTGCCAGCAGTTTACAGGTTTTGGTGGCAGGGGGCGCAGAATCACCCCTCCACTTT.

This clone showed up just a few times. The chain carries TRBV6-4 and TRBJ1-2; 10 nucleotides agree with TRBD1. V lost 0 bases and J lost 8; bases outside the gene matches: 0. Germline values: CDR1 MRHNA, CDR2 SNTAGT. This CDR3 region has 13 residues. The CDR3 loop is CASSDSTGGGYTF. In nucleotides, the CDR3 is TGTGCCAGCAGTGACTCGACAGGGGGCGGCTACACCTTC.

The CDR3 region is CASSPWLAPPEQYF. The DNA for the CDR3 is TGTGCCAGCAGCCCCTGGCTAGCACCCCCCGAGCAGTACTTC. This chain connects TRBV13 to TRBJ2-7; possibly TRBD2 for D (5 bases). Germline loops: CDR1 PRHDT, CDR2 FYEKMQ (reference sequence). V was shortened by 5 bases and J by 6 bases, with 17 bases between the two germline ends. There are 14 residues in the CDR3.

The rearrangement joins TRBV6-1 to TRBJ2-5, with 9 nucleotides matching TRBD1. There are 15 residues in the CDR3. The V gene's germline CDR1 is MNHNS and CDR2 SASEGT. Germline trimming cut 7 bases from V and 0 bases from J; bases unmatched to any gene: 6. The CDR3 protein is CASTGTGNDQETQYF. The CDR3 DNA sequence: TGTGCCAGCACCGGGACAGGGAATGACCAAGAGACCCAGTACTTC.

V usage is TRBV30 and J usage is TRBJ2-7; no reliable D call. Trimming cost V 5 bases and J 0 bases, with 5 bases left between them. This CDR3 is built from 11 residues. The V gene's germline CDR1 is GTSNPN and CDR2 SVGIG (reference sequence). CDR3 in amino acids: CAWQGSYEQYF. The CDR3 nucleotides are TGTGCCTGGCAAGGCTCCTACGAGCAGTACTTC. Full variable domain (outside the CDR3, taken from reference TRBV30 and TRBJ2-7): SQTIHQWPATLVQPVGSPLSLECTVEGTSNPNLYWYRQAAGRGLQLLFYSVGIGQISSEVPQNLSASRPQDRQFILSSKKLLLSDSGFYLCAWQGSYEQYFGPGTRLTVT.

The chain's CDR3 is CASSLVTSGTTYEQYF. In DNA, the CDR3 is TGCGCCAGCAGCTTGGTAACTAGCGGGACCACCTACGAGCAGTACTTC. The chain uses TRBV5-1 and TRBJ2-7; 10 bases fit TRBD2. Germline CDR1 and CDR2: SGHRS and YFSETQ. V shed 0 bases, J shed 2 bases, and the junction held 5 bases outside the gene matches. This CDR3 has 16 residues.

This clone showed up just a few times. The V gene is TRBV5-1, the J gene TRBJ2-2; D remains ambiguous. CDR1 SGHRS and CDR2 YFSETQ come from the germline V gene. V lost 4 bases to trimming and J lost 2 bases, with 9 bases between them. The CDR3 is made up of 14 amino acids. The CDR3 DNA reads as TGCGCCAGCAGCCTTTCCTTTAACACCGGGGAGCTGTTTTTT. This codes for CASSLSFNTGELFF.

The V and J genes are TRBV5-8 and TRBJ1-5; D might be TRBD1 (6 bases). The germline CDR1 and CDR2 sequences are SGHTS and YDEGEE. V was shortened by 1 base and J by 11 bases, with 19 bases between the two germline ends. This CDR3 comprises 15 residues. Here the CDR3 DNA reads TGTGCCAGCAGCTTGACAGGGATTCAGACATCAGCCCAGCATTTT. Its protein is CASSLTGIQTSAQHF.

The genes are TRBV19 and TRBJ1-2; D is uncertain. Germline loops: CDR1 LNHDA, CDR2 SQIVND (reference sequence). The CDR3 totals 14 residues. V lost 2 bases, J lost 4 bases, and 11 bases lay in between. The CDR3 spells CASSIWGIGYGYTF. The CDR3 DNA sequence: TGTGCCAGTAGTATATGGGGAATAGGCTATGGCTACACCTTC.

V gene TRBV27 combines with J gene TRBJ1-2; the D gene is possibly TRBD1 (5 bases). Trimming stripped 6 bases from V and 6 bases from J, with 11 bases between. CDR3 length: 12 amino acids. The germline V gene encodes CDR1 MNHEY and CDR2 SMNVEV (reference sequence). DNA of the CDR3: TGTGCCAGCAGGGGAGGGGAGCATGGCTACACCTTC. This translates into CASRGGEHGYTF.

Within the sample, this clone is medium-sized. The chain recombines TRBV7-9 with TRBJ1-6; 8 positions agree with TRBD1. The V gene end was trimmed by 4 bases and the J gene end by 9 bases; junction bases not matched to a gene: 8. Germline CDR1 reads SEHNR; CDR2 reads FQNEAQ (reference sequence). The CDR3 is made up of 15 amino acids. CDR3 sequence: CASSSDRGTSSPLHF. CDR3 nucleotides: TGTGCCAGCAGCTCCGACAGGGGAACGAGTTCACCCCTCCACTTT.